This T cell receptor beta chain was captured by sequencing in a study of blood T cell repertoires in COVID-19. This clone was seen only a few times. Trimming took off 5 bases at V and 8 bases at J, with 17 bases between the two ends. The CDR3 consists of 14 residues. Germline-derived CDR1 and CDR2 are SGHRS and YFSETQ. Clones were read by immunoSEQ multiplex PCR, and TCRdb kept only the in-frame ones, dropping some. The sample has roughly 110,000 clones, 85% seen once; the top ten hold around an eighth. This TCR came from a human donor in a cohort sampled during active COVID-19. The V gene is TRBV5-1, the J gene TRBJ2-1, with a weak D call TRBD2 (6 bases). The sequencing input was peripheral blood. This CDR3 reads CASRHSDGGYEQFF. The CDR3 DNA is TGCGCCAGCAGGCATTCCGACGGGGGTTATGAGCAGTTCTTC.